This TCR beta chain was captured by sequencing in a study of T cell responses to AZD1222 COVID-19 vaccine. General study points: Seropositive status at baseline applied to only five to seven AZD1222 recipients. Dominant at 160-218 and 743-854, vaccine-associated CD4 TCRs also spanned spike. Clonal diversity was possibly underestimated; the donors were predominantly white British and more often female.

Of note for this clone: Its target is not known.

The CDR3 has 13 residues. Germline V gene sequence: CDR1 LGHDT, CDR2 YNNKEL (reference sequence). V lost 6 bases and J lost 4; bases outside the gene matches: 3. Generated by immunoSEQ multiplex PCR, the TCRdb table keeps only in-frame clones and is missing some. The sample consists of about 100,000 clones, about nine tenths of them appearing once. This TCR was sampled from an adult in good health. The rearrangement links TRBV3-1 (or the pseudogene TRBV3-2) to TRBJ1-1; TRBD1 aligns across 9 bases. The input for sequencing was peripheral blood, taken on day 0 of AZD1222 vaccination. The CDR3, as DNA: TGTGCCAGCAGACAGGGGGCGGTCACTGAAGCTTTCTTT. It is translated as CASRQGAVTEAFF.